This T cell receptor (beta chain) was identified in a study of OX40 agonist ivuxolimab in advanced cancers. The CDR3 has 14 amino acids. V gave up 0 bases and J gave up 5 bases, with 12 bases separating them. In germline, CDR1 is SGHNT, CDR2 YYREEE (reference sequence). On cycle 4 day 1 and cycle 7 day 1, as well as at baseline, blood was sampled. Libraries were prepared by immunoSEQ multiplex PCR; TCRdb keeps only in-frame clonotypes and omits some of them. The table lists 55,000 to 80,000 clones, roughly four fifths of them singletons, with 1% in the top ten. The chain uses TRBV5-4 and TRBJ2-7; D may be TRBD2 (5 bases). This TCR was recovered from an adult with an advanced solid tumor such as melanoma, head and neck, liver or kidney cancer. Sequenced material: CD4+ or CD8+ T cells sorted from blood, taken in a trial of the OX40 agonist ivuxolimab. The CDR3 sequence: CASSLARRTDEQYF. The CDR3 region has the DNA TGTGCCAGCAGCTTGGCGAGGAGGACGGACGAGCAGTACTTC.